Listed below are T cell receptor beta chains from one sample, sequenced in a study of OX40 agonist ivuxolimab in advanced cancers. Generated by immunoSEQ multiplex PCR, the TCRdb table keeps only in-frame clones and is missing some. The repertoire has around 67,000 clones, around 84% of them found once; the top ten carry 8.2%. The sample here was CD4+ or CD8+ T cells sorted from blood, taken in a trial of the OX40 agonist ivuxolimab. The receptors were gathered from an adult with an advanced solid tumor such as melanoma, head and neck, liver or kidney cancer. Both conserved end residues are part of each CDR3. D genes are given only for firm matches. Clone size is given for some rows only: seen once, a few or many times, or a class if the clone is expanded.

DNA: TGTGCCATCAGTGAGTCGCAGGGAGAAAAACTGTTTTTT; CDR3: CAISESQGEKLFF; V: TRBV10-3; J: TRBJ1-4; D: -; size: few
DNA: TGCAGTGCTAGATTTAGGGAGACCCAGTACTTC; CDR3: CSARFRETQYF; V: TRBV20-1; J: TRBJ2-5; D: -; size: -
DNA: TGTGCCAGCAGGAGGACAGGAAACACCGGGGAGCTGTTTTTT; CDR3: CASRRTGNTGELFF; V: TRBV6-5; J: TRBJ2-2; D: TRBD1; size: -
DNA: TGTGCCAGCATGCCCCCCGAGAAGGGCCCAGATACGCAGTATTTT; CDR3: CASMPPEKGPDTQYF; V: TRBV7-9; J: TRBJ2-3; D: -; size: -
DNA: TGTGCCAGCAGCTTAACACCGGTCTACGAGCAGTACTTC; CDR3: CASSLTPVYEQYF; V: TRBV11-1; J: TRBJ2-7; D: -; size: -
DNA: TGCGCCAGCAGCTCTTGGACAGGGGGTCATCCAAGCGGGGGCTCTAGCACAGATACGCAGTATTTT; CDR3: CASSSWTGGHPSGGSSTDTQYF; V: TRBV5-1; J: TRBJ2-3; D: TRBD1; size: -
DNA: TGTGCCAGCAGCGTATTGGCAGGGGGGACTGGGGCCAACGTCCTGACTTTC; CDR3: CASSVLAGGTGANVLTF; V: TRBV9; J: TRBJ2-6; D: -; size: -
DNA: TGCGCCAGCAGTGAGTCCGTGGGGGCTCAACCGGGGGATAGCAATCAGCCCCAGCATTTT; CDR3: CASSESVGAQPGDSNQPQHF; V: TRBV10-1; J: TRBJ1-5; D: -; size: -
DNA: TGCAGCGTTGGGGGGACAGGGGGCAAGGGGAATGGCTACACCTTC; CDR3: CSVGGTGGKGNGYTF; V: TRBV29-1; J: TRBJ1-2; D: TRBD1; size: -
DNA: TGTGCCAGCAGCCCCGGACCGTCTCGGGAGACCCAGTACTTC; CDR3: CASSPGPSRETQYF; V: TRBV7-9; J: TRBJ2-5; D: -; size: -
DNA: TGTGCCAGTAGTATAGGGCTAGCGGGAGTGAACGAGCAGTACTTC; CDR3: CASSIGLAGVNEQYF; V: TRBV19; J: TRBJ2-7; D: TRBD2; size: few
DNA: TGTGCCAGCAGCAAGAGGGCGGGGAATGAAGCTTTCTTT; CDR3: CASSKRAGNEAFF; V: TRBV7-9; J: TRBJ1-1; D: -; size: -
DNA: TGTGCCAGCAGCTCCATTTTTTTGGCGGGGGGGCAGACAGATACGCAGTATTTT; CDR3: CASSSIFLAGGQTDTQYF; V: TRBV13; J: TRBJ2-3; D: TRBD2; size: -
DNA: TGTGCCAGCAGCTCAAACGGGGCCAGGGATGCCTCCTATGGCTACACCTTC; CDR3: CASSSNGARDASYGYTF; V: TRBV21-1; J: TRBJ1-2; D: -; size: -
DNA: TGTGCCAGCAGTGAAGTTAGGGCGGGGTCCGGGGAGCTGTTTTTT; CDR3: CASSEVRAGSGELFF; V: TRBV2; J: TRBJ2-2; D: -; size: -
DNA: TGTGCCAGCAGCTTAGGGACTAGCGGGAGGCGGACCGGGGAGCTGTTTTTT; CDR3: CASSLGTSGRRTGELFF; V: TRBV7-3; J: TRBJ2-2; D: TRBD2; size: -
DNA: TGTGCCAGCAGCCTGGGGACAGGTAGCACAGATACGCAGTATTTT; CDR3: CASSLGTGSTDTQYF; V: TRBV7-9; J: TRBJ2-3; D: TRBD1; size: -
DNA: TGTGCCAGCAGCTTGGGGGGGACCAACACTGAAGCTTTCTTT; CDR3: CASSLGGTNTEAFF; V: TRBV7-2; J: TRBJ1-1; D: -; size: -
DNA: TGTGCCAGCAGCACAATGGGGGACCTCATGAACACTGAAGCTTTCTTT; CDR3: CASSTMGDLMNTEAFF; V: TRBV11-2; J: TRBJ1-1; D: -; size: few
DNA: TGTGCCAGCAGTGATCGGCAGGGGGGGCAGCCCCAGCATTTT; CDR3: CASSDRQGGQPQHF; V: TRBV6-1; J: TRBJ1-5; D: TRBD1; size: few
DNA: TGTGCCAGCACCCAGGGGGACTCTACAGATACGCAGTATTTT; CDR3: CASTQGDSTDTQYF; V: TRBV28; J: TRBJ2-3; D: -; size: -
DNA: TGTGCCAGCAGCTTAGTCGGTGGGGCCAACGTCCTGACTTTC; CDR3: CASSLVGGANVLTF; V: TRBV7-9; J: TRBJ2-6; D: -; size: -
DNA: TGTGCCAGCAGCTTAGGACCGACGGGCGGGAGGGCCTCCGAGCAGTACTTC; CDR3: CASSLGPTGGRASEQYF; V: TRBV7-2; J: TRBJ2-7; D: TRBD2; size: -
DNA: TGTGCCAGCAGCTTGGGAAGGGGGGTAGTGGAGACCCAGTACTTC; CDR3: CASSLGRGVVETQYF; V: TRBV5-8; J: TRBJ2-5; D: -; size: -
DNA: TGTGCCAGCAGTGTTCGGCAGGAGGAGACCCAGTACTTC; CDR3: CASSVRQEETQYF; V: TRBV2; J: TRBJ2-5; D: -; size: -
DNA: TGTGCCAGCAGCACGGACAGACTCAATGAGCAGTTCTTC; CDR3: CASSTDRLNEQFF; V: TRBV11-2; J: TRBJ2-1; D: -; size: -
DNA: TGTGCCAGCAGTTACATCGACTATGGCTACACCTTC; CDR3: CASSYIDYGYTF; V: TRBV28; J: TRBJ1-2; D: -; size: -
DNA: TGTGCCAGCAGCCCTAGGGGGGAGAACACTGAAGCTTTCTTT; CDR3: CASSPRGENTEAFF; V: TRBV28; J: TRBJ1-1; D: -; size: -
DNA: TGTGCCTCGAGGGCTTGGGCTAACTATGGCTACACCTTC; CDR3: CASRAWANYGYTF; V: TRBV6-6; J: TRBJ1-2; D: -; size: -
DNA: TGTGCCAGCAGCCAGGGGGGCTATACTGGAAACACCATATATTTT; CDR3: CASSQGGYTGNTIYF; V: TRBV28; J: TRBJ1-3; D: TRBD1; size: once
DNA: TGCGCCAGCAGCTTCGGACCACTGGGACAGAACCTTCCTAACTATGGCTACACCTTC; CDR3: CASSFGPLGQNLPNYGYTF; V: TRBV5-1; J: TRBJ1-2; D: TRBD1; size: -
DNA: TGTGCCGCCAGCAGAGATCCGAGTTACAGGAACACTGAAGCTTTCTTT; CDR3: CAASRDPSYRNTEAFF; V: TRBV15; J: TRBJ1-1; D: -; size: -
DNA: TGCGCCAGCAGCTTTGCGACCTGGACAGGGGGCGGTTCTGGAAACACCATATATTTT; CDR3: CASSFATWTGGGSGNTIYF; V: TRBV5-1; J: TRBJ1-3; D: TRBD1; size: -
DNA: TGTGCCAGCAGCGAGGGGTCGGGGACCCACGAGCAGTACTTC; CDR3: CASSEGSGTHEQYF; V: TRBV9; J: TRBJ2-7; D: -; size: -
DNA: TGTGCCAGCAGTGGTGGGAGTTCAGTTGAGCAGTTCTTC; CDR3: CASSGGSSVEQFF; V: TRBV6-1; J: TRBJ2-1; D: -; size: -
DNA: TGCGCCAGCAGCACCTGGACAGCTAGAGATTCACCCCTCCACTTT; CDR3: CASSTWTARDSPLHF; V: TRBV5-1; J: TRBJ1-6; D: -; size: -
DNA: TGTGCCATCAGTGAAGGAGAGGGAGATACGCAGTATTTT; CDR3: CAISEGEGDTQYF; V: TRBV10-3; J: TRBJ2-3; D: -; size: -
DNA: TGTGCCAGCAGCTTGGGGCAGGGGCGCAACTATGGCTACACCTTC; CDR3: CASSLGQGRNYGYTF; V: TRBV5-6; J: TRBJ1-2; D: -; size: -
DNA: TGCGCCAGCAGCCCTGGACTAGCGGGGGGCTACATGAGCACAGATACGCAGTATTTT; CDR3: CASSPGLAGGYMSTDTQYF; V: TRBV5-1; J: TRBJ2-3; D: TRBD2; size: -
DNA: TGTGCATTTGGGATGCGACAGGGGGCAGGAGGAGCTTTCTTT; CDR3: CAFGMRQGAGGAFF; V: TRBV30; J: TRBJ1-1; D: TRBD1; size: -
DNA: TGTGCCAGCAGCTTAACTAGCGCCCCGGCCATTCAGTACTTC; CDR3: CASSLTSAPAIQYF; V: TRBV5-6; J: TRBJ2-4; D: TRBD2; size: -
DNA: TGTGCCAGCACCTGGGAGGCGTCTTGGAGGAACACTGAAGCTTTCTTT; CDR3: CASTWEASWRNTEAFF; V: TRBV2; J: TRBJ1-1; D: -; size: -
DNA: TGTGCCAGCAGCTTGTGGAGAGGTGGAGATACGCAGTATTTT; CDR3: CASSLWRGGDTQYF; V: TRBV5-5; J: TRBJ2-3; D: -; size: -
DNA: TGTGCCAGCAGCCCCCAGGGGGTCAACAATGAGCAGTTCTTC; CDR3: CASSPQGVNNEQFF; V: TRBV9; J: TRBJ2-1; D: TRBD1; size: -
DNA: TGTGCCAGCAGCTTAAAGGGACAGGGGATCAGGGCTGAAGCTTTCTTT; CDR3: CASSLKGQGIRAEAFF; V: TRBV11-1; J: TRBJ1-1; D: TRBD1; size: -
DNA: TGTGCCAGCAGCTTAGACACCTTTTATGGCTACACCTTC; CDR3: CASSLDTFYGYTF; V: TRBV7-2; J: TRBJ1-2; D: -; size: -
DNA: TGTGCCAGCAGCTCCCAGACAGGGGGAGAGACCCAGTACTTC; CDR3: CASSSQTGGETQYF; V: TRBV7-2; J: TRBJ2-5; D: TRBD1; size: -
DNA: TGTGCCAGCAGCCAGCCTAGCGGGACGTCCTACGAGCAGTACTTC; CDR3: CASSQPSGTSYEQYF; V: TRBV7-2; J: TRBJ2-7; D: TRBD2; size: few
DNA: TGTGCCTGGAGTCTCGGGGGCTCACAGCCCCAGCATTTT; CDR3: CAWSLGGSQPQHF; V: TRBV30; J: TRBJ1-5; D: -; size: -
DNA: TGTGCCAGTAGTATAGGAGGGCTAGCGGGAGGGCCGGATGATACGCAGTATTTT; CDR3: CASSIGGLAGGPDDTQYF; V: TRBV19; J: TRBJ2-3; D: TRBD2; size: -
DNA: TGTGCCAGCACTGACGTGGGCAGCGGGAAATCCAGCTCCTACGAGCAGTACTTC; CDR3: CASTDVGSGKSSSYEQYF; V: TRBV2; J: TRBJ2-7; D: TRBD2; size: -
DNA: TGTGCCAGCAGCCTCAATCCCTGGTCCGAGGGGCAGTTCTTC; CDR3: CASSLNPWSEGQFF; V: TRBV7-3; J: TRBJ2-1; D: -; size: -
DNA: TGTGCCAGCAGTATCAGGGGGCGCGACTATGAAAAACTGTTTTTT; CDR3: CASSIRGRDYEKLFF; V: TRBV27; J: TRBJ1-4; D: TRBD1; size: -
DNA: TGTGCCAGCAGCCTACAGGGATACACTGAAGCTTTCTTT; CDR3: CASSLQGYTEAFF; V: TRBV7-2; J: TRBJ1-1; D: -; size: -
DNA: TGCGCCAGCAGCCCACAGCGGGGGCCGAACACCGGGGAGCTGTTTTTT; CDR3: CASSPQRGPNTGELFF; V: TRBV4-1; J: TRBJ2-2; D: TRBD2; size: -